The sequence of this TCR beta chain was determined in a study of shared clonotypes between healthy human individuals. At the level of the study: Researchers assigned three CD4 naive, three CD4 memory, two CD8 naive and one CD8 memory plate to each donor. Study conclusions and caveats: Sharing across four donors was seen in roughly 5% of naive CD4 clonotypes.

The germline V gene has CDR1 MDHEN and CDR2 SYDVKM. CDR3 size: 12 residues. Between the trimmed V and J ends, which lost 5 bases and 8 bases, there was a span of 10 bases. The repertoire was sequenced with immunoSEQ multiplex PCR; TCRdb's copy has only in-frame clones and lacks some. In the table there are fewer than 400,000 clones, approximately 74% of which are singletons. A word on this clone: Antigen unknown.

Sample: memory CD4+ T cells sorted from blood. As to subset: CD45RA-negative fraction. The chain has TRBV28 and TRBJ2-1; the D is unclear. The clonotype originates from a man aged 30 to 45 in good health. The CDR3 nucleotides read TGTGCCAGCAGTCTCCTACGGGATGAGCAGTTCTTC. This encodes CASSLLRDEQFF.